The 14 T cell receptor beta chains below come from one sample, sequenced in a study of memory CD4+ T cells and cytomegalovirus serostatus. The sort gate was single viable CD3+CD4+CD8-CD45RO+ cells for memory CD4+ T cells. TCRdb's copy holds only in-frame clones and misses some; the assay was immunoSEQ multiplex PCR. The sample yields about 82,000 clones, more than 70% seen once. Sequencing was carried out using memory CD4+ T cells from blood. These receptors were taken from an adult in good health and CMV-seronegative.

The CDR3 region has the DNA TGTGCCAGCAGTGAAGTTGTAGCGGGGGGGCGATACGAGCAGTACTTC. Residues: CASSEVVAGGRYEQYF. This chain links TRBV6-1 with TRBJ2-7; 11 bases agree with TRBD2. Germline V gene sequence: CDR1 MNHNS, CDR2 SASEGT. V lost 1 base to trimming and J lost 4 bases; unmatched junction nucleotides: 6. This CDR3 has 16 amino acids.

The chain has TRBV2 and TRBJ1-4; D not resolved. Trimming left V 4 bases short and J 11 bases short, with 11 bases between. Germline CDR1 is SNHLY and CDR2 is FYNNEI. This CDR3 is 12 amino acids long. In nucleotides, the CDR3 is TGTGCCAGCAGTGTGGACTCCCGTAAACTGTTTTTT. This codes for CASSVDSRKLFF.

This chain uses TRBV7-2 with TRBJ2-2; maybe TRBD1 (6 bases). CDR1 is SGHTA and CDR2 is FQGNSA in the germline V gene. The length of the CDR3 is 16 residues. Trimming removed 3 bases at V and 1 base at J, with 12 bases between. The CDR3 nucleotides are TGTGCCAGCAGCTTTTTCCGGGACAAGAACACCGGGGAGCTGTTTTTT. Its translation: CASSFFRDKNTGELFF.

The CDR3: CASSLGVMDRGYEQYF. The CDR3 coding sequence is TGTGCCAGCAGCTTAGGGGTAATGGACAGGGGGTACGAGCAGTACTTC. This chain links TRBV7-8 with TRBJ2-7; 10 nucleotides match TRBD1. Germline CDR1 SGHVS, CDR2 FQNEAQ. This CDR3 region has 16 residues. The J segment lost 4 bases and the V segment lost 1 base, leaving 7 bases of the junction unmatched.

V is TRBV19 and J is TRBJ1-5; 7 bases are shared with TRBD1. Germline V gene data show CDR1 as LNHDA and CDR2 as SQIVND (reference sequence). V shed 6 bases, J shed 9 bases, and the junction held 8 bases outside the gene matches. The CDR3 spans 13 residues. CDR3 nucleotide sequence: TGTGCCAGTAGGGACCAGGGGGGCTCGCCCCAGCATTTT. It translates to CASRDQGGSPQHF.

This chain links TRBV28 with TRBJ2-7; D ambiguous. V was trimmed by 8 bases and J by 0 bases, leaving 14 bases between them. The CDR3 covers 14 residues. Germline CDR1 and CDR2: MDHEN and SYDVKM. DNA for the CDR3: TGTGCCAGCTCCCGCCATGCCAGCTCCTACGAGCAGTACTTC. Translation gives CASSRHASSYEQYF.

The V and J genes are TRBV10-3 and TRBJ2-3; D might be TRBD2 (7 bases). Germline V gene data show CDR1 as ENHRY and CDR2 as SYGVKD. V was trimmed by 3 bases and J by 4 bases, leaving 23 bases between them. The CDR3 spans 18 residues. The CDR3 DNA sequence: TGTGCCATCAGTGACCATACCGCAGGAGGGGGGGGATCAGATACGCAGTATTTT. Residues: CAISDHTAGGGGSDTQYF.

The table lists this clone with a few counts. The genes are TRBV15 and TRBJ1-1; D possibly corresponds to TRBD1 (5 bases). CDR3 length: 14 residues. Germline CDR1 reads LNHNV; CDR2 reads YYDKDF (reference sequence). V was cut by 3 bases and J by 0 bases, with 8 bases left in between. CDR3 sequence: CATSSPGMNTEAFF. The CDR3 DNA reads as TGTGCCACCAGCAGTCCAGGGATGAACACTGAAGCTTTCTTT. The variable domain in full, completed from reference TRBV15 and TRBJ1-1, reads DAMVIQNPRYQVTQFGKPVTLSCSQTLNHNVMYWYQQKSSQAPKLLFHYYDKDFNNEADTPDNFQSRRPNTSFCFLDIRSPGLGDTAMYLCATSSPGMNTEAFFGQGTRLTVV.

Note on this clone: Different DNA sequences within this sample yield the same CDR3. The chain links TRBV28 to TRBJ2-7; D perhaps matches TRBD1 (6 bases). V was trimmed by 6 bases and J by 3 bases, leaving 9 bases between them. Germline assignment: CDR1 MDHEN and CDR2 SYDVKM. This CDR3 is built from 12 residues. The CDR3 sequence is CASRQGSYEQYF. Here the CDR3 DNA reads TGTGCCAGCAGGCAGGGGAGCTACGAGCAGTACTTC.

V usage is TRBV23-1 and J usage is TRBJ2-5; D call uncertain. TRBV23-1 is sorted into the ORF group, with uncertain function. The CDR3 length is 15 residues. Trimming stripped 3 bases from V and 5 bases from J, with 16 bases between. The CDR3 sequence: CASSHLDHFGETQYF. The CDR3 DNA sequence: TGCGCCAGCAGTCACCTGGACCATTTCGGGGAGACCCAGTACTTC.

CDR3 sequence reads: CASSLVVQSHYGYTF. The CDR3 DNA follows: TGCGCCAGCAGCTTGGTAGTCCAGAGCCACTATGGCTACACCTTC. The V and J genes are TRBV5-1 and TRBJ1-2, with no clear D. CDR3 length: 15 amino acids. Trimming shortened V by 0 bases and J by 3 bases, and 12 bases separated the two germline ends. CDR1 is SGHRS and CDR2 is YFSETQ in the germline V gene.

The chain uses TRBV6-5 and TRBJ2-5, with 8 bases lining up with TRBD1. The CDR3 length is 15 residues. The germline V gene encodes CDR1 MNHEY and CDR2 SVGAGI. V lost 2 bases to trimming and J lost 3 bases; unmatched junction nucleotides: 5. CDR3 region: CASSYLGTGEETQYF. The CDR3 DNA is TGTGCCAGCAGTTACCTCGGGACAGGAGAAGAGACCCAGTACTTC.

This clone was seen a handful of times. This chain joins TRBV19 and TRBJ1-1; TRBD1 matches 7 bases. The CDR3 consists of 13 residues. In germline, CDR1 is LNHDA, CDR2 SQIVND (reference sequence). The J segment lost 1 base and the V segment lost 5 bases, leaving 1 base of the junction unmatched. The CDR3 nucleotides read TGTGCCAGTAGTTGGGACAGGAACACTGAAGCTTTCTTT. Translated, it gives CASSWDRNTEAFF.

The J gene is TRBJ1-1, the V gene TRBV27, with D tentatively TRBD1 (5 bases). The CDR3 loop spans 14 amino acids. Germline CDR1 is MNHEY and CDR2 is SMNVEV (reference sequence). Trimming took off 9 bases at V and 5 bases at J, with 19 bases between the two ends. CDR3 nucleotide sequence: TGTGCCAGAAAGGGGCCAAAGGACGGTACTGAAGCTTTCTTT. Encoded protein: CARKGPKDGTEAFF.